The T cell receptor beta chain described here comes from a study of shared clonotypes between healthy human individuals. CDR1 and CDR2 from the germline V gene are SGHTA and FQGNSA. The V and J ends lost 3 bases and 8 bases respectively, with 17 bases between them. This CDR3 has 15 residues. Donors comprised only Caucasian adults living in Nashville, Tennessee. The method was immunoSEQ multiplex PCR; TCRdb's version includes in-frame clones alone and lacks a portion of them. The sample contains approximately 500,000 clones, about 79% of which appear only once. This clonotype was sampled from a woman aged 40 to 55 in good health. Some clones in this sample may be carry-over from other donors' samples. The V and J genes are TRBV7-2 and TRBJ2-1; D possibly corresponds to TRBD1 (5 bases). The sequencing sample was made of PBMCs. The DNA for the CDR3 is TGTGCCAGCAGCTTGCAGGGCATTGTGGTCTATGAGCAGTTCTTC. Translating it yields CASSLQGIVVYEQFF.